Following are 26 T cell receptor beta chains from one sample sequenced in a study of blood T cell repertoires in COVID-19. Data came from immunoSEQ multiplex PCR; TCRdb stores just in-frame clones and leaves some out. The table has about 130,000 clones, about 86% seen once. Source material: peripheral blood. These TCRs come from a woman between 50 and 59 years old with acute or convalescent COVID-19.

V usage is TRBV5-8 and J usage is TRBJ2-1, with a tentative D call TRBD1 (5 bases). V lost 1 base to trimming and J lost 10 bases, with 24 bases between them. This CDR3 spans 17 amino acids. In germline, CDR1 is SGHTS, CDR2 YDEGEE. The CDR3 DNA reads as TGTGCCAGCAGCTTGACACGACAGTCTGACGGCGCCCGGGAGCAGTTCTTC. Translating it yields CASSLTRQSDGAREQFF.

This clone was observed many times. The chain employs TRBV5-4 and TRBJ2-3, with unresolved D. Germline V gene sequence: CDR1 SGHNT, CDR2 YYREEE (reference sequence). V was cut by 1 base and J by 3 bases, with 6 bases left in between. This CDR3 comprises 13 residues. CDR3 region: CASSLLLTDTQYF. The CDR3 DNA follows: TGTGCCAGCAGCTTGCTTCTTACAGATACGCAGTATTTT.

The rearrangement joins TRBV28 to TRBJ1-2, with D possibly being TRBD1 (6 bases). The germline gives CDR1 MDHEN, CDR2 SYDVKM. The CDR3 loop spans 14 amino acids. The ends were cut back, 5 bases at V and 8 bases at J, with 18 bases in the middle. CDR3 amino acids: CASSLPPAGAGYTF. CDR3 bases: TGTGCCAGCAGTCTCCCCCCCGCAGGGGCGGGCTACACCTTC.

The chain is built from TRBV6-5 and TRBJ2-3, with 9 nucleotides matching TRBD1. CDR3 length: 14 amino acids. After removal of 11 bases from V and 3 bases from J, the junction contained 9 bases not matched to a gene. Germline V gene data show CDR1 as MNHEY and CDR2 as SVGAGI. CDR3 nucleotides: TGTGCCGGATCCAATGACAGGGGGACAGATACGCAGTATTTT. The encoded protein is CAGSNDRGTDTQYF.

The chain employs TRBV19 and TRBJ2-7; 14 nucleotides line up with TRBD2. Germline CDR1 LNHDA, CDR2 SQIVND (reference sequence). V was pared by 6 bases and J by 2 bases, with 0 bases of the junction left unmatched. CDR3 length equals 14 residues. The CDR3 bases are TGTGCCAGTAGGGGACTAGCGGGGGCCTACGAGCAGTACTTC. This translates into CASRGLAGAYEQYF.

The chain couples TRBV3-1 (or the pseudogene TRBV3-2) to TRBJ1-2; no firm D call. Germline-derived CDR1 and CDR2 are LGHDT and YNNKEL (reference sequence). CDR3 length: 12 amino acids. Trimming stripped 1 base from V and 4 bases from J, with 4 bases between. The CDR3 spells CASSQGVYGYTF. The CDR3 bases are TGTGCCAGCAGCCAAGGCGTCTATGGCTACACCTTC.

V and J are TRBV29-1 and TRBJ1-1; D is unresolved. From germline, CDR1 is SQVTM and CDR2 ANQGSEA. The CDR3 has 12 residues. Trimming took off 4 bases at V and 9 bases at J, with 15 bases between the two ends. In nucleotides, the CDR3 is TGCAGCGTTGGGAGCAGAGGACTACAAGCTTTCTTT. It translates to CSVGSRGLQAFF.

The V gene is TRBV19, the J gene TRBJ1-5, with D possibly being TRBD1 (5 bases). CDR1 is LNHDA, CDR2 SQIVND, per germline (reference sequence). This CDR3 region has 12 residues. Trimming left V 7 bases short and J 5 bases short, with 9 bases between. The CDR3 reads CASTTGDQPQHF. The CDR3 nucleotides read TGTGCCAGTACCACGGGGGATCAGCCCCAGCATTTT.

The genes are TRBV3-1 (or the pseudogene TRBV3-2) and TRBJ1-1, with a tentative D call TRBD1 (6 bases). The CDR3 totals 14 residues. Germline CDR1 is LGHDT and CDR2 is YNNKEL (reference sequence). Trimming cost V 2 bases and J 5 bases, with 12 bases left between them. The CDR3 DNA follows: TGTGCCAGCAGCCAATGGACAGCTTTGACTGAAGCTTTCTTT. It translates to CASSQWTALTEAFF.

DNA for the CDR3: TGCGCCAGCAGCTTGCGTCAGGGAAACAATGAGCAGTTCTTC. The encoded protein is CASSLRQGNNEQFF. This chain links TRBV5-1 with TRBJ2-1; tentative D call: TRBD1 (5 bases). Looked up from germline, CDR1 is SGHRS and CDR2 is YFSETQ. With 1 base removed from V and 5 bases from J, the gap between germline ends came to 10 bases. CDR3 length: 14 amino acids.

The chain employs TRBV4-2 and TRBJ2-6, with 9 bases lining up with TRBD1. This CDR3 has 22 residues. The germline V gene has CDR1 LGHNA and CDR2 YNFKEQ. V lost 0 bases to trimming and J lost 2 bases; unmatched junction nucleotides: 17. DNA for the CDR3: TGTGCCAGCAGCCAAGATCTGGGACAGGGAGGGTTCTCTGGGGCTGGGGCCAACGTCCTGACTTTC. This translates into CASSQDLGQGGFSGAGANVLTF.

The chain couples TRBV18 to TRBJ2-7; D might be TRBD2 (5 bases). This CDR3 is 14 amino acids long. Looked up from germline, CDR1 is KGHSH and CDR2 is LQKENI. Trimming cost V 3 bases and J 4 bases, with 13 bases left between them. CDR3: CASSPVDGGYEQYF. The CDR3 DNA sequence: TGTGCCAGCTCACCGGTGGACGGAGGTTACGAGCAGTACTTC.

The chain joins TRBV6-5 to TRBJ1-2; a possible D gene is TRBD1 (5 bases). Per the germline V gene, CDR1 is MNHEY and CDR2 is SVGAGI. This CDR3 comprises 13 residues. Trimming shortened V by 11 bases and J by 3 bases, and 16 bases separated the two germline ends. The CDR3 nucleotides are TGTGCCGGTGAAGGAGGGGCCTACTATGGCTACACCTTC. Translated, it gives CAGEGGAYYGYTF.

The chain employs TRBV15 and TRBJ1-2, with 7 bases lining up with TRBD1. V shed 1 base, J shed 3 bases, and the junction held 23 bases outside the gene matches. The CDR3 sequence is 21 residues long. CDR1 and CDR2 from the germline V gene are LNHNV and YYDKDF (reference sequence). The chain's CDR3 is CATSRVRDRAVRASRDYGYTF. CDR3 coding DNA: TGTGCCACCAGCAGAGTTCGCGACAGGGCGGTTCGAGCGTCGAGGGACTATGGCTACACCTTC.

The J gene is TRBJ1-1, the V gene TRBV2, with a weak D call TRBD1 (6 bases). CDR3 length: 13 residues. Trimming pared 4 bases from V and 8 bases from J, leaving 14 bases between. Germline assignment: CDR1 SNHLY and CDR2 FYNNEI. DNA of the CDR3: TGTGCCAGCAGTGGGGGGCAATGGACGGAAGCTTTCTTT. Residues: CASSGGQWTEAFF.

J is TRBJ1-3 and V is TRBV5-6, with 8 bases matching TRBD1. J lost 3 bases, V lost 5 bases, and 7 bases had no gene match. Germline V CDR1 and CDR2: SGHDT, YYEEEE. There are 15 residues in the CDR3. Here the CDR3 DNA reads TGTGCCAGCAGACATAACGGACAGGGTGGAAACACCATATATTTT. The encoded protein is CASRHNGQGGNTIYF.

J is TRBJ2-2 and V is TRBV7-9; no reliable D call. The V and J ends lost 0 bases and 1 base respectively, with 12 bases between them. Germline loops: CDR1 SEHNR, CDR2 FQNEAQ (reference sequence). The CDR3 runs to 17 residues. For the CDR3, the DNA is TGTGCCAGCAGCTTAGCGGTGGTGCAGGTGAACACCGGGGAGCTGTTTTTT. As protein: CASSLAVVQVNTGELFF.

V and J are TRBV5-1 and TRBJ1-5; D may be TRBD1 (5 bases). V lost 5 bases to trimming and J lost 2 bases, with 14 bases between them. In germline, CDR1 is SGHRS, CDR2 YFSETQ. The CDR3 totals 15 residues. The CDR3 nucleotides are TGCGCCAGCAGTGGTTCAGGGATTCGCAATCAGCCCCAGCATTTT. This sequence encodes CASSGSGIRNQPQHF. Using reference TRBV5-1 and TRBJ1-5 for the parts outside the CDR3, the full variable domain is KAGVTQTPRYLIKTRGQQVTLSCSPISGHRSVSWYQQTPGQGLQFLFEYFSETQRNKGNFPGRFSGRQFSNSRSEMNVSTLELGDSALYLCASSGSGIRNQPQHFGDGTRLSIL.

Of note for this clone: Mismatch with germline at one junction end may stem from a read error. The genes are TRBV28 and TRBJ1-5, with D tentatively TRBD1 (5 bases). The CDR3 sequence is 13 residues long. The germline V gene encodes CDR1 MDHEN and CDR2 SYDVKM. CDR3 sequence (DNA): TGTGCCAGCAGTTTCCAGGGCAAACAGCCCCAGCATTTT. This sequence encodes CASSFQGKQPQHF.

This clone has just one count. The chain combines TRBV5-6 with TRBJ1-3; D ambiguous. The CDR3 contains 12 residues. Trimming took off 4 bases at V and 5 bases at J, with 7 bases between the two ends. From germline, CDR1 is SGHDT and CDR2 YYEEEE. CDR3 in DNA: TGTGCCAGCAGCCTACAGAGAAACACCATATATTTT. Translation gives CASSLQRNTIYF. The whole variable domain, filled in from reference TRBV5-6 and TRBJ1-3, reads DAGVTQSPTHLIKTRGQQVTLRCSPKSGHDTVSWYQQALGQGPQFIFQYYEEEERQRGNFPDRFSGHQFPNYSSELNVNALLLGDSALYLCASSLQRNTIYFGEGSWLTVV.

The rearrangement joins TRBV10-3 to TRBJ1-3; D gene ambiguous. The CDR3 covers 15 residues. Between the trimmed V and J ends, which lost 3 bases and 0 bases, there was a span of 9 bases. CDR1 is ENHRY and CDR2 is SYGVKD in the germline V gene. In DNA, the CDR3 is TGTGCCATCAGTGATAGCACCCACTCTGGAAACACCATATATTTT. As protein: CAISDSTHSGNTIYF.

V usage is TRBV18 and J usage is TRBJ1-3; TRBD1 matches at 7 bases. The CDR3 is 14 amino acids. CDR1 is KGHSH, CDR2 LQKENI, per germline. Trimming cost V 6 bases and J 3 bases; bases outside gene matches: 5. CDR3: CASSPDRFGNTIYF. CDR3 sequence (DNA): TGTGCCAGCTCGCCGGACAGGTTTGGAAACACCATATATTTT.

The genes are TRBV3-1 (or the pseudogene TRBV3-2) and TRBJ1-1, with 10 bases identical to TRBD1. After removal of 3 bases from V and 10 bases from J, the junction contained 8 bases not matched to a gene. Germline V gives CDR1 LGHDT, CDR2 YNNKEL (reference sequence). This CDR3 contains 14 residues. CDR3 sequence reads: CASSQTGGSVVAFF. The CDR3 bases are TGTGCCAGCAGCCAGACAGGGGGCTCTGTGGTAGCTTTCTTT.

In DNA form, the CDR3 reads TGTGCCAGCAGTCCGACAAGGGGTAACACTGAAGCTTTCTTT. It codes for CASSPTRGNTEAFF. The rearrangement joins TRBV27 to TRBJ1-1; tentative D call: TRBD1 (5 bases). V lost 5 bases and J 2 bases, leaving 12 bases between the germline ends. Germline V gene lookup returns CDR1 MNHEY and CDR2 SMNVEV (reference sequence). The CDR3 has 14 amino acids.

This rearrangement joins TRBV29-1 to TRBJ2-1; 8 bases fit TRBD2. The germline V gene has CDR1 SQVTM and CDR2 ANQGSEA. This CDR3 has 14 amino acids. Trimming at V came to 4 bases and at J to 1 base, leaving 3 bases not matched to a gene. The CDR3, as DNA: TGCAGCGTTGTCCCTAGCGGGTCCTACAATGAGCAGTTCTTC. As protein: CSVVPSGSYNEQFF.

V gene TRBV14 combines with J gene TRBJ1-5, with unresolved D. This CDR3 contains 13 residues. The V end lost 3 bases, the J end lost 4 bases, and 7 bases lay between the germline ends. Germline loops: CDR1 SGHDN, CDR2 FVKESK. The chain's CDR3 is CASSQAVNQPQHF. The CDR3 DNA sequence: TGTGCCAGCAGCCAGGCAGTTAATCAGCCCCAGCATTTT.